One T cell receptor (beta chain) is described in this entry. The CDR3 sequence is 13 residues long. J was trimmed by 2 bases and V by 7 bases; bases with no gene match: 5. Germline V gene data show CDR1 as SGHNT and CDR2 as YYREEE (reference sequence). The data are from a study of T cells in Graves' hyperthyroidism and ophthalmopathy. Amplified TCR beta CDR3 regions came from RNA transcripts. HTBI primers drove first-round RT-PCR of the TCR CDR3. TCRdb processed the multiplex PCR reads anew with MiXCR; each CDR3 protein has one entry. The sample includes approximately 620,000 distinct CDR3 sequences, about 16% of them seen just once.

The receptor was derived from a woman in her thirties or forties with Graves' ophthalmopathy. The sequenced sample was blood. This chain joins TRBV5-4 and TRBJ2-7, with TRBD1 matching 8 bases. CDR3 coding DNA: TGTGCCAGCCATAACAGGGGGGCCTACGAGCAGTACTTC. Translated, it gives CASHNRGAYEQYF.